This T cell receptor (beta chain) is from a study of technical replicates of blood from several donors (dated by TCRdb to between 2016 and 2019). Library generation was performed with the immunoSEQ multiplex PCR assay. As stored in TCRdb, this immuneACCESS dataset retains in-frame rearrangements with V and J assigned. A fraction of the clones does not appear; measured against another copy, unresolved V genes explain less than half of the discrepancy, and the remainder lacks a known reason. The sample records approximately 58,000 clones, approximately 86% of which are singletons. The top ten clonotypes cover approximately 5.4% of the sample. V gives up 0 bases and J gives up 4 bases, and the segment between their germline ends measures 11 bases. The CDR3, from cysteine to phenylalanine, totals 16 residues. The sequence is cut down to CDR3 DNA, 48 bases in frame from base 1. The germline V gene gives CDR1 as SGHTS and CDR2 as YDEGEE.

On this clone: It lacks a known antigen. No base quality values were provided; no much bigger clone lies one nucleotide off.

The specimen sequenced was PBMCs. The TCR sequence derives from a human donor in good health. Some clones in this sample may be carry-over from other donors' samples. The rearranged segments are TRBV5-8 and TRBJ1-6; no D segment can be confidently identified. Read as DNA, the sequence is TGTGCCAGCAGCTTGGCTCGTACAGCTTATAATTCACCCCTCCACTTT. Translated, this gives CASSLARTAYNSPLHF.